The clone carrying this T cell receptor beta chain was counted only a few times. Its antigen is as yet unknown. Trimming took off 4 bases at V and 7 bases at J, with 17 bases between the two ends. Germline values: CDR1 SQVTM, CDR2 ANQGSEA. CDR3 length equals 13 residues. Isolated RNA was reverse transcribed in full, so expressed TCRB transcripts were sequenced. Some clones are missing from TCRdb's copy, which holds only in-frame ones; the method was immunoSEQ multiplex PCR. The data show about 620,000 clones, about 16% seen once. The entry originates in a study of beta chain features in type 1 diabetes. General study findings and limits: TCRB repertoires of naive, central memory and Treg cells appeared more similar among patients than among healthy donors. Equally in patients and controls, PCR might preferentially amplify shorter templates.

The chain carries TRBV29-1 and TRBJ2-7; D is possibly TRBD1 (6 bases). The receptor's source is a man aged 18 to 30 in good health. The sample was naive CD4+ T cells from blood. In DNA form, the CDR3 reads TGCAGCGTTGCCAGGGGCCAGCGTGCGGAGCAGTACTTC. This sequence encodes CSVARGQRAEQYF.